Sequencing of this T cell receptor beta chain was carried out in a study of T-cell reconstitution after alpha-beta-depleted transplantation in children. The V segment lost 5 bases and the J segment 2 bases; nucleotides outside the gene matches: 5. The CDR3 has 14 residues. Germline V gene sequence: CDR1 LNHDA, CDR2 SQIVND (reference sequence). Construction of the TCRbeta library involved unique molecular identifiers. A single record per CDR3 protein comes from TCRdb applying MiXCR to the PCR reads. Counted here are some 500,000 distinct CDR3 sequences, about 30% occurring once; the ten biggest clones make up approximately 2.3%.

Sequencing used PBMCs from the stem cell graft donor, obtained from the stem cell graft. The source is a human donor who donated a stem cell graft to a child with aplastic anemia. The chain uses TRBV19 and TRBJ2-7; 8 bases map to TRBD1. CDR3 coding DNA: TGTGCCAGTAGTGTCTCCAGGGGGCCCTACGAGCAGTACTTC. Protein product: CASSVSRGPYEQYF.